This T cell receptor beta chain was observed in a study of shared clonotypes between healthy human individuals. Study results and limitations: Limitation of the genetic and exposure-history diversity represented came from the few donors. Clonotype sharing among donors, it was expected, would be affected by sequencing depth.

Details on this clone: Antigen unknown.

Every contributor of samples was a Caucasian grown-up residing in Nashville, Tennessee. CDR3 length equals 13 residues. Trimming removed 9 bases at V and 3 bases at J, with 11 bases between. Germline lookup yields CDR1 MNHNY and CDR2 SVGAGI (reference sequence). In replicate PCRs of sorted subsets, 150 to 200 ng DNA, approximately 32,000 T cell genomes, was used. Clones were read by immunoSEQ multiplex PCR, and TCRdb kept only the in-frame ones, dropping some. The repertoire holds over a million clones, with 78% as singletons. The origin of this receptor is a man in his late teens or twenties in good health. Some clones in this sample may be carry-over from other donors' samples. The rearrangement joins TRBV6-6 to TRBJ2-2, with D possibly being TRBD1 or TRBD2 (5 bases each). Sequencing used memory CD4+ T cells from PBMCs. Subset given: CD45RA-negative fraction. The CDR3 DNA sequence: TGTGCCAGTGGGGGTTCGGACACCGGGGAGCTGTTTTTT. Amino acid sequence: CASGGSDTGELFF.